The rows below give T cell receptor beta chains drawn from one sample of a study of blood T cell repertoires in COVID-19. Assay used: immunoSEQ multiplex PCR; TCRdb lists only in-frame clones, some missing. The sample yields some 89,000 clones, roughly nine tenths seen once. Input material: peripheral blood. All receptors come from a man in his fifties with acute or convalescent COVID-19. Both conserved end residues are part of each CDR3. D genes are given only for firm matches. Where a row states a size, it is once, few, many or the class of an expanded clone; other rows omit it.

>-|TRBV19|TRBJ2-2|-
TGTGCCAGTTACCCCCGGGAAGCGGGCGGGGAGCTGTTTTTT
CASYPREAGGELFF
>TRBD1|TRBV18|TRBJ1-2|-
TGTGCCAGCTCACCCGGACAGGGCCTTAACTATGGCTACACCTTC
CASSPGQGLNYGYTF
>TRBD1|TRBV19|TRBJ1-5|-
TGTGCCAGCACGGGACAGCACAACCGGCCCCAGCATTTT
CASTGQHNRPQHF
>TRBD2|TRBV11-2|TRBJ2-3|-
TGTGCCAGCAGCTTCCCGGGGGGGGTTACAGATACGCAGTATTTT
CASSFPGGVTDTQYF
>-|TRBV4-3|TRBJ1-6|-
TGCGCCAGCAGCCAAGCCAGGGCGAGTAATTCACCCCTCCACTTT
CASSQARASNSPLHF
>-|TRBV7-9|TRBJ1-1|-
TGTGCCTCCGTTTCAGGGGTTTACACTGAAGCTTTCTTT
CASVSGVYTEAFF
>-|TRBV7-9|TRBJ1-4|-
TGTGCCAGCAGCTTAAGGGGGGAAAAACTGTTTTTT
CASSLRGEKLFF
>-|TRBV5-1|TRBJ1-3|-
TGCGCCAGCAGCTTGGGACAGATCTCTGGAAACACCATATATTTT
CASSLGQISGNTIYF
>TRBD2|TRBV4-2|TRBJ2-1|-
TGTGCCAGCAGCCATGAAATAGCGGGGGGGCCCTACAATGAGCAGTTCTTC
CASSHEIAGGPYNEQFF
>TRBD2|TRBV4-3|TRBJ2-1|-
TGCGCCAGCAGCCAAGATTTTTACGGCGGGGGTCGAAATGAGCAGTTCTTC
CASSQDFYGGGRNEQFF
>-|TRBV7-9|TRBJ1-6|-
TGTGCCAGCAGCTTAGATGCGGGCCATAATTCACCCCTCCACTTT
CASSLDAGHNSPLHF
>-|TRBV5-4|TRBJ2-1|-
TGTGCCAGCAGCTTTAGCGACTCCTACAATGAGCAGTTCTTC
CASSFSDSYNEQFF
>-|TRBV4-1|TRBJ1-4|-
TGCGCCAGCAGCCAGGGCAAAGTTGCAACTAATGAAAAACTGTTTTTT
CASSQGKVATNEKLFF
>-|TRBV5-6|TRBJ1-2|-
TGTGCCAGCAGCTTGGATGGGGCCATATACGGCTACACCTTC
CASSLDGAIYGYTF
>-|TRBV18|TRBJ2-3|once
TGTGCCAGCTCACCCGTACCGACAGGCTCAGATACGCAGTATTTT
CASSPVPTGSDTQYF
>TRBD1|TRBV29-1|TRBJ2-3|-
TGCAGCGTTGAAGATATTGGGACAGGCACAGATACGCAGTATTTT
CSVEDIGTGTDTQYF
>TRBD1|TRBV7-9|TRBJ2-6|-
TGTGCCAGCAGCGCCGGGACAGGGCCATCCTCTGGGGCCAACGTCCTGACTTTC
CASSAGTGPSSGANVLTF
>TRBD1|TRBV28|TRBJ1-5|-
TGTGCCAGCACTCATCCGGGACAGGCAAATCAACCCCAGCATTTT
CASTHPGQANQPQHF
>-|TRBV6-2/TRBV6-3|TRBJ2-3|-
TGTGCCAGCAGTTACTGGAGGGGCGCAGATACGCAGTATTTT
CASSYWRGADTQYF
>-|TRBV29-1|TRBJ2-3|-
TGCAGCGTTGAAGAATCCCATAGCGAGAGGGGGGATACGCAGTATTTT
CSVEESHSERGDTQYF
>-|TRBV7-9|TRBJ2-5|few
TGTGCCAGCAGCTTAGGGGGCAGGCGATTAGAGACCCAGTACTTC
CASSLGGRRLETQYF
>-|TRBV28|TRBJ1-1|-
TGTGCCAGCAGTTCGAACGGACGGGGAAACTCCATGAACACTGAAGCTTTCTTT
CASSSNGRGNSMNTEAFF
>-|TRBV4-2|TRBJ2-3|-
TGTGCCAGCAGCCAAGATGGGGAGCAAGATACGCAGTATTTT
CASSQDGEQDTQYF
>TRBD1|TRBV9|TRBJ2-3|-
TGTGCCAGCAGCTCCCCCAGGAAGGACAGGGCCAATACGCAGTATTTT
CASSSPRKDRANTQYF
>-|TRBV5-1|TRBJ2-5|-
TGCGCCAGCAGCTTAACAGGAAAAGAGACCCAGTACTTC
CASSLTGKETQYF
>-|TRBV18|TRBJ2-1|-
TGTGCCAGCTCACGTCGCGACCTTACACGGGGGAATGAGCAGTTCTTC
CASSRRDLTRGNEQFF
>TRBD1|TRBV19|TRBJ1-2|-
TGTGCCAGTAGTTTGGGACAGGGGTCCGTCGCTGGCTACACCTTC
CASSLGQGSVAGYTF
>TRBD2|TRBV28|TRBJ2-1|once
TGTGCCAGCAGCCAGAGCGGGAGATACCCGAATGAGCAGTTCTTC
CASSQSGRYPNEQFF
>TRBD1|TRBV6-5|TRBJ1-5|-
TGTGCCAGCAGCTATGACAGGGCCAATCAGCCCCAGCATTTT
CASSYDRANQPQHF
>-|TRBV5-6|TRBJ1-2|once
TGTGCCAGCAGTTCCGGTCCAAACTATGGCTACACCTTC
CASSSGPNYGYTF
>-|TRBV6-5|TRBJ1-5|few
TGTGCCAGCAGTCCCCTCGCGGGAAGCAATCAGCCCCAGCATTTT
CASSPLAGSNQPQHF
>TRBD1|TRBV5-1|TRBJ2-5|-
TGCGCCAGCAGCGAACCGGGACAGCAAGAGACCCAGTACTTC
CASSEPGQQETQYF
>-|TRBV29-1|TRBJ1-2|-
TGCAGCGTTGTCGCTCCGGGCAGGGGACCCCATGGCTACACCTTC
CSVVAPGRGPHGYTF
>TRBD1|TRBV7-8|TRBJ2-7|-
TGTGCCAGCAGCTTAGTTGGGACAGGGTCCTACGAGCAGTACTTC
CASSLVGTGSYEQYF
>TRBD2|TRBV7-8|TRBJ2-5|once
TGTGCCAGCAGCTTCGGGGGGTCACAAGAGACCCAGTACTTC
CASSFGGSQETQYF
>-|TRBV18|TRBJ1-4|-
TGTGCCAGCTCCCAAGACAGTTATGAAAAACTGTTTTTT
CASSQDSYEKLFF
>-|TRBV19|TRBJ2-5|-
TGTGCCACACGGGATCGACCCCAAGAGACCCAGTACTTC
CATRDRPQETQYF
>TRBD2|TRBV11-3|TRBJ2-3|-
TGTGCCAGCAGCCTTAGCGGGGGGGAAACAGATACGCAGTATTTT
CASSLSGGETDTQYF
>TRBD2|TRBV27|TRBJ2-7|-
TGTGCCAGCAGTGCCCGGACTAGCGGGACCTACGAGCAGTACTTC
CASSARTSGTYEQYF
>TRBD1|TRBV19|TRBJ1-2|-
TGTGCCAGTAGTATAAGGGACAGCTACTATGGCTACACCTTC
CASSIRDSYYGYTF
>TRBD2|TRBV5-1|TRBJ2-3|-
TGCGCCAGCAGCCGTTCGCCCGTCACTAGCGGGGGGGCAAATACGCAGTATTTT
CASSRSPVTSGGANTQYF
>TRBD2|TRBV6-6|TRBJ2-1|-
TGTGCCAGCAGTTACGAGCGGGGAATATATGAGCAGTTCTTC
CASSYERGIYEQFF
>-|TRBV6-1|TRBJ1-2|few
TGTGCCAGCAGTGAAGCCCCAGTCCCTAACTATGGCTACACCTTC
CASSEAPVPNYGYTF
>TRBD1|TRBV4-1|TRBJ2-2|-
TGCGCCAGCAGCCACCCTGACAGGGGAGTTATGACCGGGGAGCTGTTTTTT
CASSHPDRGVMTGELFF
>-|TRBV6-6|TRBJ1-1|-
TGTGCCAGCAGTTACTCGACCGGTGAGGCTGAAGCTTTCTTT
CASSYSTGEAEAFF
>TRBD1|TRBV2|TRBJ2-7|-
TGTGCCAGCACCCTGGGGGCACAGGGGGCGAGGTACGAGCAGTACTTC
CASTLGAQGARYEQYF
>-|TRBV28|TRBJ2-1|-
TGTGCCAGCAGTTTACGGCAGGGCTACAATGAGCAGTTCTTC
CASSLRQGYNEQFF
>-|TRBV12-3/TRBV12-4|TRBJ1-1|-
TGTGCCAGCAGTTCCTCTGGCAGGCCTGAAGCTTTCTTT
CASSSSGRPEAFF
>-|TRBV6-6|TRBJ2-4|-
TGTGCCAGCAGTTGGGGGGTTTTAGCCAAAAACATTCAGTACTTC
CASSWGVLAKNIQYF
>-|TRBV5-1|TRBJ1-5|-
TGCGCCAGCAGCTTGGATCCAGGTCCAAATCAGCCCCAGCATTTT
CASSLDPGPNQPQHF
>TRBD2|TRBV4-2|TRBJ2-1|-
TGTGCCAGCAGCCAAGACACAGCGGGGGTTAGGAATGAGCAGTTCTTC
CASSQDTAGVRNEQFF
>-|TRBV6-5|TRBJ2-1|once
TGTGCCAGCAGTTACTCGATGGCTTTAAGCGGGAATGAGCAGTTCTTC
CASSYSMALSGNEQFF
>-|TRBV28|TRBJ1-1|-
TGTGCCAGCAGGCCGGTGGCTCTCCAGGGGGAAGCTTTCTTT
CASRPVALQGEAFF
>-|TRBV29-1|TRBJ2-2|few
TGCAGCGTTGAAGGGGGGGTTGGTCCCACCGGGGAGCTGTTTTTT
CSVEGGVGPTGELFF
>-|TRBV7-3|TRBJ1-1|-
TGTGCCAGCAGCTTGACAGTGAACACTGAAGCTTTCTTT
CASSLTVNTEAFF
>TRBD2|TRBV19|TRBJ2-2|-
TGTGCCAGTAGTATCCGTAGCGGGGCCGGCACCGGGGAGCTGTTTTTT
CASSIRSGAGTGELFF
>TRBD1|TRBV5-1|TRBJ1-4|-
TGCGCCAGCAAGCAGGGGGCGAACGAAAAACTGTTTTTT
CASKQGANEKLFF
>-|TRBV6-2/TRBV6-3|TRBJ2-3|-
TGTGCCAGCAGTTACAACTTCACAGATACGCAGTATTTT
CASSYNFTDTQYF